This T cell receptor beta chain was obtained from a study of T cell responses to AZD1222 COVID-19 vaccine (dated by TCRdb to the early 2020s). About the study as a whole: A total of about 230 trial participants underwent TCR sequencing, of whom some 210 received two doses of AZD1222 and some 26 received two doses of the MenACWY control vaccine. Trial participants were enrolled by age into 18-55, 56-69 and 70-plus year subgroups, with approximately 160, 26 and 62 TCR-sequenced participants respectively.

Explained via the paper, the time point label denotes: about 28 days (+/-7) after the second vaccine dose. Reading the label with the study, this specimen's treatment or condition is: meningococcal conjugate vaccine given as trial control. The vaccinee samples were drawn from two UK trials, COV001 and COV002, one of which was a single-blind randomized controlled phase 2/3 trial testing AZD1222 (ChAdOx1 nCoV-19) in healthy adults. For TCRbeta chain sequencing, PBMC samples from trial participants were taken at day 0 and at day 28 after the second dose. The CDR3 regions of human TCRbeta chains were analyzed by immunosequencing. The published analysis was carried out like this. Repertoire TCRs were checked for matches against a reference library of SARS-CoV-2-specific TCRs that had been generated using the MIRA antigen-specificity platform. Breadth was defined as the fraction of unique TCRs that were SARS-CoV-2-associated. Depth was defined as the fraction of total T cells that were SARS-CoV-2-associated. Using the MIRA data, every spike-specific TCR was mapped to the spike region that the TCR reacted to and assigned to either a CD4 or a CD8 class. Log10-transformed breadth and depth values were compared by one-way ANOVA with Sidak's multiple comparisons tests. This is the immuneACCESS table as TCRdb keeps it, with only in-frame sequences that have V and J called. A part of the clones is gone; compared with another copy, unresolved V genes explain less than half, and the rest is unexplained. For V, J and clone size, that table is used; D and trimming come from the DNA. Present in this sample are around 220,000 clones, roughly 94% of which were seen just once. Clones ranked in the top ten supply 1.5% to 2% of the sample.

General findings and caveats noted by the study authors: Conclusions about previously exposed vaccinees are limited, since just a handful of AZD1222 recipients were seropositive for SARS-CoV-2 at baseline. The vaccine-associated CD4 TCRs covered the entire spike protein, and the dominant responses fell in regions 160-218 and 743-854. Most participants were white British and females outnumbered males, and the authors suggested that clonal diversity may have been underestimated. In the small 56-69-year group, the increase in depth fell short of significance, most likely because of low power. Nearly half of unique spike-specific TCRs reportedly recognized epitopes outside regions mutated in the B.1.351 and B.1.1.7 variants. After two AZD1222 doses, spike-specific TCR breadth and depth were significantly higher than at day 0 and than in MenACWY recipients. No day 14 peak-response samples were available, so repertoires were characterized only after the peak T cell response.

Concerning this clone itself: Its antigen is not yet known. No base-level quality is on record; no much larger clone is a single base apart.

The germline V gene (reference sequence) specifies MNHEY as CDR1 and SMNVEV as CDR2. The CDR3 contains 16 residues, cysteine and phenylalanine counted. The read is trimmed to its CDR3 DNA, 48 bases read in frame from base 1. The germline V and J ends show losses of 5 bases and 0 bases respectively, and no gene match explains 10 bases of the junction. This sequence originates from an adult who received the MenACWY meningococcal vaccine as a control. Recombination linked TRBV27 to TRBJ2-7; 7 central nucleotides agree with TRBD1. The specimen comprised peripheral blood, sampled 28 days after the second dose of the MenACWY control vaccine. The DNA is as follows: TGTGCCAGCAGTACCTTATGGGACAGAGTCTCCTACGAGCAGTACTTC. Its translation is CASSTLWDRVSYEQYF.